Sequencing of this T cell receptor beta chain was carried out in a study of T cells in Graves' hyperthyroidism and ophthalmopathy. TCR beta CDR3 sequences were amplified from RNA transcripts. The HTBI primer set drove a first-round RT-PCR of the TCR CDR3. TCRdb reprocessed the multiplex PCR reads via MiXCR and lists one record per CDR3 protein. The sample records a few hundred thousand distinct CDR3 sequences, approximately 22% being singletons. Germline CDR1 and CDR2: LNHDA and SQIVND (reference sequence). V lost 4 bases and J lost 5, with 8 bases in between. The CDR3 runs 12 residues. This clonotype was obtained from a woman aged 70-85 years with Graves' ophthalmopathy. The sample comprised blood. The chain combines TRBV19 with TRBJ1-1; tentatively, D is TRBD1 (5 bases). DNA of the CDR3: TGTGCCAGTAGTAACAGGTGGACTGAAGCTTTCTTT. It codes for CASSNRWTEAFF.